This T cell receptor (beta chain) was profiled in a study of Tregs in tolerant kidney transplant recipients. Study-wide points: The small number of patients limits these findings pending further validation.

Germline-derived CDR1 and CDR2 are SEHNR and FQNEAQ (reference sequence). With 1 base removed from V and 1 base from J, the gap between germline ends came to 10 bases. The CDR3 is 15 amino acids. The repertoire was sequenced with immunoSEQ multiplex PCR; TCRdb's copy has only in-frame clones and lacks some. The listing contains approximately 31,000 clones. In regard to this clone: Its antigen is unknown. The read is 3 residues too short to cover the CDR3 end, so that end is filled in from the germline J gene. The same CDR3 can be traced to other DNA sequences in this sample.

The specimen comprised CD8+ T cells from blood, sampled before the transplant. This TCR was recovered from a human donor who received a combined kidney and bone marrow transplant. The genes are TRBV7-9 and TRBJ1-1; D is possibly TRBD1 (6 bases). The CDR3 sequence is CASSLGDTQNTEAFF. The part of the CDR3 DNA that was read is TGTGCCAGCAGCTTAGGGGACACCCAGAACACTGAA.